The next 25 T cell receptor beta chains were all read from a single sample in a study of blood T cells in healthy people across ages. It was with a sample-barcoded 5' primer and a J-beta primer mix that a second PCR of roughly 6 to 12 cycles was run. TCRdb called the 5' RACE reads again in MiXCR, with one record for every CDR3 protein. The table records around 870,000 distinct CDR3 sequences, more than 25% of them present only once. Sequencing was performed on blood. The receptor source for this set is a woman older than 75 in good health.

The chain combines TRBV18 with TRBJ2-7, with TRBD2 as a possible D gene (6 bases). This CDR3 region has 15 residues. Germline CDR1 reads KGHSH; CDR2 reads LQKENI. Trimming pared 1 base from V and 7 bases from J, leaving 17 bases between. The CDR3 loop is CASSPLSGPWGEQYF. The DNA of the CDR3 is TGTGCCAGCTCACCACTTAGCGGCCCGTGGGGGGAGCAGTACTTC.

The sample holds a few counts of this clonotype. V usage is TRBV7-8 and J usage is TRBJ1-1; D not resolved. The CDR3 loop spans 14 amino acids. V lost 8 bases and J lost 4, with 17 bases in between. The V gene's germline CDR1 is SGHVS and CDR2 FQNEAQ. This chain's CDR3 is CASATPGSITEAFF. In DNA, the CDR3 is TGTGCCAGCGCTACCCCCGGTTCGATCACTGAAGCTTTCTTT. Filled out from reference TRBV7-8 and TRBJ1-1, the complete variable domain reads GAGVSQSPRYKVAKRGQDVALRCDPISGHVSLFWYQQALGQGPEFLTYFQNEAQLDKSGLPSDRFFAERPEGSVSTLKIQRTQQEDSAVYLCASATPGSITEAFFGQGTRLTVV.

This clonotype was observed many times. The chain carries TRBV2 and TRBJ2-7; possible D gene TRBD1, 6 bases. The CDR3 is 14 amino acids. V was shortened by 5 bases and J by 0 bases, with 11 bases between the two germline ends. Germline CDR1 and CDR2: SNHLY and FYNNEI. CDR3 loop: CASSNRVPSYEQYF. CDR3 sequence (DNA): TGTGCCAGCAGTAACAGGGTTCCCTCCTACGAGCAGTACTTC.

This clonotype was observed at least ten times. This sequence joins TRBV7-2 and TRBJ1-2; no definite D call. The V gene's germline CDR1 is SGHTA and CDR2 FQGNSA. The CDR3 length is 13 residues. The V end was cut by 5 bases, the J end by 5 bases, with 12 bases between. CDR3 DNA: TGTGCCAGCAGCCTCGCGTCGGCATATGGCTACACCTTC. This sequence encodes CASSLASAYGYTF.

This clonotype was detected once. The chain joins TRBV30 to TRBJ2-7; tentatively, D is TRBD1 (6 bases). Germline loops: CDR1 GTSNPN, CDR2 SVGIG (reference sequence). V was clipped by 7 bases and J by 4 bases, with 20 bases between them. The length of the CDR3 is 14 residues. CDR3 in amino acids: CAFINRASGYEQYF. The CDR3 DNA reads TGTGCCTTCATCAACAGGGCGAGTGGGTACGAGCAGTACTTC.

Notes on this clonotype: This could be a read error, since a much larger clone is one nucleotide away. The genes are TRBV20-1 and TRBJ2-5, with 8 bases lining up with TRBD2. This CDR3 region has 19 residues. After removal of 1 base from V and 2 bases from J, the junction contained 18 bases not matched to a gene. CDR1 is DFQATT and CDR2 is SNEGSKA in the germline V gene (reference sequence). CDR3 residues: CSARAPDIRRAGEQETQYF. The CDR3 DNA follows: TGCAGTGCTAGAGCCCCGGACATTCGACGAGCGGGGGAACAAGAGACCCAGTACTTC.

This clonotype came up many times. This chain links TRBV12-3 or TRBV12-4 with TRBJ2-1, with 8 bases that match TRBD2. The junction had 8 bases not matched to a gene; V was cut back by 3 bases and J by 7 bases. The CDR3 runs 15 residues. The chain's CDR3 is CASSFSATSGNEQFF. CDR3 DNA sequence: TGTGCCAGCAGTTTTTCTGCTACTAGCGGAAATGAGCAGTTCTTC.

This clonotype was counted ten times or more. The chain uses TRBV20-1 and TRBJ2-1, with D uncertain. Trimming left V 3 bases short and J 9 bases short, with 12 bases between. The CDR3 is made up of 12 amino acids. Germline V gene sequence: CDR1 DFQATT, CDR2 SNEGSKA (reference sequence). DNA for the CDR3: TGCAGTGCTAGGCCCCGGGCCGCTGAGCAGTTCTTC. Encoded protein: CSARPRAAEQFF.

The V and J genes are TRBV7-2 and TRBJ1-4; tentative D call: TRBD1 (5 bases). The germline CDR1 and CDR2 sequences are SGHTA and FQGNSA. V lost 5 bases, J lost 5 bases, and 15 bases lay in between. The CDR3 contains 15 residues. The CDR3 loop is CASSPQTALNEKLFF. The CDR3 nucleotides read TGTGCCAGCAGCCCGCAGACAGCTCTCAATGAAAAACTGTTTTTT.

V and J are TRBV28 and TRBJ1-6, with 10 bases identical to TRBD1. Germline V gene lookup returns CDR1 MDHEN and CDR2 SYDVKM. The CDR3 spans 15 residues. With V trimmed by 3 bases and J by 10 bases, 6 bases remained unmatched. In DNA, the CDR3 is TGTGCCAGCAGTTTCTTGACAGGGGGCGAATCACCCCTCCACTTT. This encodes CASSFLTGGESPLHF.

This clonotype has a count of ten or more. The V and J genes are TRBV7-2 and TRBJ2-2, with TRBD2 matching over 8 bases. V lost 5 bases to trimming and J lost 1 base; unmatched junction nucleotides: 9. Germline assignment: CDR1 SGHTA and CDR2 FQGNSA. This CDR3 is built from 17 residues. The CDR3 bases are TGTGCCAGCAGCACCCGTGGCGGGGGGCGGAACACCGGGGAGCTGTTTTTT. This sequence encodes CASSTRGGGRNTGELFF. Using reference TRBV7-2 and TRBJ2-2 for the parts outside the CDR3, the full variable domain is GAGVSQSPSNKVTEKGKDVELRCDPISGHTALYWYRQSLGQGLEFLIYFQGNSAPDKSGLPSDRFSAERTGGSVSTLTIQRTQQEDSAVYLCASSTRGGGRNTGELFFGEGSRLTVL.

This clonotype has ten or more counts. The chain joins TRBV20-1 to TRBJ1-2; D not certain. The CDR3 totals 13 residues. CDR1 and CDR2 from the germline V gene are DFQATT and SNEGSKA (reference sequence). V shed 4 bases and J shed 8 bases, with 17 bases lying between them. The CDR3 nucleotides read TGCAGTGCTATAAGACTCCAAGAGGGCGGCTACACCTTC. It yields the protein CSAIRLQEGGYTF.

This clonotype was counted a few times. The junction does not match germline at one end; this may be a read error. This chain connects TRBV12-3 or TRBV12-4 to TRBJ2-4, with unresolved D. This CDR3 contains 11 residues. CDR3 region: CASGFRNIQYF. The CDR3 DNA is TGTGCCAGCGGTTTTCGAAACATTCAGTACTTC.

The rearrangement uses TRBV12-3 or TRBV12-4 and TRBJ2-7; 10 bases map to TRBD2. The CDR3 is 16 residues long. V lost 1 base and J lost 5; bases outside the gene matches: 8. As DNA, the CDR3 is TGTGCCAGCAGTTTAGGGCTAGCGGGGGCTCAAGACGAGCAGTACTTC. Its translation is CASSLGLAGAQDEQYF.

The chain recombines TRBV3-1 with TRBJ1-2; maybe TRBD1 (5 bases). Germline V gene sequence: CDR1 LGHDT, CDR2 YNNKEL (reference sequence). Trimming removed 8 bases at V and 6 bases at J, with 16 bases between. The CDR3 has 13 residues. CDR3 sequence (DNA): TGTGCCAGCTATCATGGCCAGGGCAATGGCTACACCTTC. It yields the protein CASYHGQGNGYTF.

This clonotype showed up just a few times. The V and J genes are TRBV3-1 and TRBJ1-1; D remains ambiguous. Germline V gene sequence: CDR1 LGHDT, CDR2 YNNKEL (reference sequence). This CDR3 is built from 12 residues. Deletions cut 0 bases from V and 10 bases from J, with 9 bases between. CDR3 sequence: CASSQDKRVAFF. CDR3 coding DNA: TGTGCCAGCAGCCAAGATAAAAGGGTAGCTTTCTTT.

This clonotype was detected many times. The rearrangement uses TRBV12-3 or TRBV12-4 and TRBJ2-1, with D possibly called TRBD1 or TRBD2 (5 bases each). The CDR3 length is 15 residues. Trimming stripped 4 bases from V and 5 bases from J, with 15 bases between. CDR3 bases: TGTGCCAGCAGTTCCCCTGTGGGGGAAAACAATGAGCAGTTCTTC. It is translated as CASSSPVGENNEQFF.

With respect to this clonotype: A much larger clone differs from this one at a single base, so this may be a read error. The rearrangement uses TRBV6-5 and TRBJ1-2; tentatively, D is TRBD1 (5 bases). Germline V CDR1 and CDR2: MNHEY, SVGAGI. This CDR3 comprises 16 residues. With 2 bases removed from V and 2 bases from J, the gap between germline ends came to 15 bases. The CDR3 DNA follows: TGTGCCAGCAGTTACCGAACAGGAGGGAAAAACTATGGCTACACCTTC. This sequence encodes CASSYRTGGKNYGYTF.

This clonotype occurred many times. This CDR3 is CASRTTGTGDSGTQYF. The CDR3 nucleotides read TGTGCCAGCAGAACGACCGGGACAGGGGATTCGGGGACCCAGTACTTC. The chain recombines TRBV12-3 or TRBV12-4 with TRBJ2-5, with 10 bases matching TRBD1. This CDR3 has 16 amino acids. V lost 6 bases to trimming and J lost 7 bases; unmatched junction nucleotides: 14.

Concerning this clonotype itself: A much bigger clone sits one base away, suggesting this may be a read error. The chain recombines TRBV20-1 with TRBJ2-1, with D uncertain. V was trimmed by 5 bases and J by 7 bases, leaving 18 bases between them. Germline-derived CDR1 and CDR2 are DFQATT and SNEGSKA (reference sequence). The CDR3 spans 14 residues. CDR3 protein: CSAGSALGSNEQFF. CDR3 in DNA: TGCAGTGCTGGTTCCGCACTGGGCTCGAATGAGCAGTTCTTC.

Only a few counts were recorded for this clonotype. This sequence may be a read error, since a much larger clone differs from it by one base. The chain couples TRBV14 to TRBJ2-5; 10 bases map to TRBD2. There are 16 residues in the CDR3. Germline V gene lookup returns CDR1 SGHDN and CDR2 FVKESK. V was pared by 1 base and J by 11 bases, with 13 bases of the junction left unmatched. This CDR3 reads CASSQGGSGGQNEQYF. The CDR3 region has the DNA TGTGCCAGCAGCCAAGGAGGTAGCGGGGGGCAGAATGAGCAGTACTTC.

This chain connects TRBV10-3 to TRBJ2-7; TRBD2 agrees at 11 bases. V gave up 3 bases and J gave up 7 bases; unmatched junction bases: 11. Germline assignment: CDR1 ENHRY and CDR2 SYGVKD. The CDR3 extends over 16 amino acids. As DNA, the CDR3 is TGTGCCATCAGTGAAACTAGCGGGGGCGTAGGGGATGAGCAGTACTTC. Translation gives CAISETSGGVGDEQYF.

Many counts were recorded for this clonotype. V usage is TRBV6-1 and J usage is TRBJ2-7; D not resolved. CDR1 is MNHNS and CDR2 is SASEGT in the germline V gene. The V and J ends lost 5 bases and 3 bases respectively, with 8 bases between them. There are 12 residues in the CDR3. The CDR3 reads CASSHPIYEQYF. DNA of the CDR3: TGTGCCAGCAGTCATCCCATCTACGAGCAGTACTTC.

This clonotype has a count of ten or more. The J gene is TRBJ2-7, the V gene TRBV27; 10 bases line up with TRBD2. Germline assignment: CDR1 MNHEY and CDR2 SMNVEV (reference sequence). V gave up 7 bases and J gave up 3 bases; unmatched junction bases: 6. The CDR3 consists of 14 residues. Here the CDR3 reads CASTISGGNYEQYF. CDR3 DNA: TGTGCCAGCACCATTAGCGGGGGGAACTACGAGCAGTACTTC.

The genes are TRBV11-3 and TRBJ1-1, with D unclear. The CDR3 sequence is 13 residues long. The germline V gene encodes CDR1 SGHNT and CDR2 YENEEA. The V and J ends lost 3 bases and 4 bases respectively, with 9 bases between them. The DNA of the CDR3 is TGTGCCAGCAGCTTCGGACGGCTCACTGAAGCTTTCTTT. Encoded protein: CASSFGRLTEAFF.